The rows below give T cell receptor beta chains drawn from one sample of a study of circulating CD8 cells and anti-PD-1 response in melanoma. TCRdb reprocessed the reads with MiXCR, giving one entry per CDR3 protein. The sample holds approximately 250 distinct CDR3 sequences, roughly a tenth seen once. The sequences come from CD8+ T cells from PBMCs, collected at baseline or after one month of anti-PD-1 therapy (not recorded which). All receptors derive from a human donor with melanoma. CDR3s include the opening cysteine and the closing phenylalanine or tryptophan. Each record gives: D gene, V gene, J gene, clone size, CDR3 protein, CDR3 DNA. A D gene is named only where the DNA matches it firmly. Only part of the rows carry a size: once, few, many, or a class if the clone is expanded.

D: TRBD1; V: TRBV9; J: TRBJ2-2; size: medium-sized; CDR3: CASSGGTGNTGELFF; DNA: TGTGCCAGCAGCGGTGGGACAGGGAACACCGGGGAGCTGTTTTTT
D: .; V: TRBV4-2; J: TRBJ2-1; size: hyperexpanded; CDR3: CASSQDLPSSYNEQFF; DNA: TGTGCCAGCAGCCAAGACCTCCCGAGCTCCTACAATGAGCAGTTCTTC
D: .; V: TRBV9; J: TRBJ2-3; size: medium-sized; CDR3: CASSVGADTQYF; DNA: TGTGCCAGCAGCGTAGGGGCAGATACGCAGTATTTT
D: .; V: TRBV19; J: TRBJ1-4; size: .; CDR3: CASSNVVDPFNEKLFF; DNA: TGTGCCAGTAGTAATGTAGTGGACCCGTTTAATGAAAAACTGTTTTTT
D: .; V: TRBV14; J: TRBJ2-7; size: medium-sized; CDR3: CASSQDEALPYEQYF; DNA: TGTGCCAGCAGCCAAGATGAGGCTCTCCCCTACGAGCAGTACTTC
D: .; V: TRBV20-1; J: TRBJ2-3; size: large; CDR3: CGARRDSYTDTQYF; DNA: TGCGGTGCTAGAAGGGACTCCTACACAGATACGCAGTATTTT
D: .; V: TRBV9; J: TRBJ2-3; size: .; CDR3: CASSAGTDTQYF; DNA: TGTGCCAGCAGCGCAGGGACAGATACGCAGTATTTT
D: .; V: TRBV4-1; J: TRBJ2-2; size: large; CDR3: CASSPRTEGTGELFF; DNA: TGCGCCAGCAGCCCTAGGACAGAAGGCACCGGGGAGCTGTTTTTT
D: TRBD1; V: TRBV29-1; J: TRBJ2-5; size: large; CDR3: CSARGTGQETQYF; DNA: TGCAGCGCCAGAGGGACAGGTCAAGAGACCCAGTACTTC
D: .; V: TRBV5-1; J: TRBJ2-7; size: large; CDR3: CASRPRGSGYEQYF; DNA: TGCGCCAGCAGGCCGAGGGGGTCCGGCTACGAGCAGTACTTC
D: .; V: TRBV19; J: TRBJ1-1; size: large; CDR3: CASSLTSNTEAFF; DNA: TGTGCCAGTAGTCTAACAAGTAACACTGAAGCTTTCTTT
D: .; V: TRBV2; J: TRBJ2-1; size: large; CDR3: CASSQTWTRPHDEQFF; DNA: TGTGCCAGCAGTCAAACATGGACACGGCCCCACGATGAGCAGTTCTTC
D: .; V: TRBV4-1; J: TRBJ2-7; size: hyperexpanded; CDR3: CASSLPGAYEQYF; DNA: TGCGCCAGCAGCCTACCAGGGGCCTACGAGCAGTACTTC
D: .; V: TRBV4-1; J: TRBJ2-3; size: large; CDR3: CASSLVDSYTDTQYF; DNA: TGCGCCAGCAGCCTGGTGGACAGCTACACAGATACGCAGTATTTT
D: TRBD2; V: TRBV12-3/TRBV12-4; J: TRBJ2-3; size: medium-sized; CDR3: CASSLSPGRGGGDTQYF; DNA: TGTGCCAGCAGTTTGTCCCCCGGGCGGGGGGGTGGAGATACGCAGTATTTT
D: TRBD1; V: TRBV19; J: TRBJ2-4; size: hyperexpanded; CDR3: CASSIQGQGYNIQYF; DNA: TGTGCCAGTAGTATTCAAGGACAGGGATATAACATTCAGTACTTC
D: TRBD1; V: TRBV6-4; J: TRBJ2-1; size: large; CDR3: CASSAKGGTGEQFF; DNA: TGTGCCAGCAGCGCTAAGGGGGGGACAGGGGAGCAGTTCTTC
D: .; V: TRBV6-6; J: TRBJ1-2; size: large; CDR3: CASSYSIGYTF; DNA: TGTGCCAGCAGTTACTCGATTGGCTACACCTTC
D: .; V: TRBV19; J: TRBJ1-5; size: large; CDR3: CASSIWEGQPQHF; DNA: TGTGCCAGTAGTATTTGGGAAGGGCAGCCCCAGCATTTT
D: TRBD1; V: TRBV28; J: TRBJ1-2; size: medium-sized; CDR3: CASSLGGGNYGYTF; DNA: TGTGCCAGCAGTTTAGGAGGGGGCAACTATGGCTACACCTTC
D: TRBD1; V: TRBV12-3/TRBV12-4; J: TRBJ1-5; size: hyperexpanded; CDR3: CASRYRGGNQPQHF; DNA: TGTGCCAGCAGATACAGGGGAGGCAATCAGCCCCAGCATTTT
D: TRBD1; V: TRBV7-3; J: TRBJ2-2; size: medium-sized; CDR3: CASSLRRDRVNTGELFF; DNA: TGTGCCAGCAGCTTGAGGAGGGACAGGGTGAACACCGGGGAGCTGTTTTTT
D: .; V: TRBV4-1; J: TRBJ1-2; size: large; CDR3: CASSQATVTYGYTF; DNA: TGCGCCAGCAGCCAGGCGACAGTCACCTATGGCTACACCTTT
D: .; V: TRBV27; J: TRBJ2-7; size: large; CDR3: CASSLRGGYEQYF; DNA: TGTGCCAGCAGTTTACGAGGGGGTTACGAGCAGTACTTC
D: .; V: TRBV4-1; J: TRBJ2-2; size: large; CDR3: CASSQEAGELFF; DNA: TGCGCCAGCAGCCAAGAAGCCGGGGAGCTGTTTTTT
D: .; V: TRBV27; J: TRBJ1-1; size: large; CDR3: CASNDRLNTEAFF; DNA: TGTGCCAGCAACGACAGATTGAACACTGAAGCTTTCTTT
D: .; V: TRBV25-1; J: TRBJ1-2; size: large; CDR3: CASRGSGPTNYGYTF; DNA: TGTGCCAGCAGGGGATCAGGACCCACTAACTATGGCTACACCTTC
D: TRBD1; V: TRBV29-1; J: TRBJ2-7; size: hyperexpanded; CDR3: CSAGTGDYEQYF; DNA: TGCAGCGCCGGGACAGGGGACTACGAGCAGTACTTC
D: .; V: TRBV28; J: TRBJ2-3; size: hyperexpanded; CDR3: CASSFLSGTDTQYF; DNA: TGTGCCAGCAGTTTTTTATCAGGGACAGATACGCAGTATTTT
D: TRBD1; V: TRBV19; J: TRBJ2-3; size: large; CDR3: CASSTRGPGTDTQYF; DNA: TGTGCCAGTAGTACCAGGGGGCCTGGCACAGATACGCAGTATTTT
D: TRBD2; V: TRBV7-3; J: TRBJ2-3; size: large; CDR3: CASSSRGGPRLDTQYF; DNA: TGTGCCAGCAGCTCCCGGGGGGGCCCTCGATTAGATACGCAGTATTTT
D: .; V: TRBV28; J: TRBJ1-1; size: hyperexpanded; CDR3: CASSFSPQPRNTEAFF; DNA: TGTGCCAGCAGTTTTTCCCCACAACCCAGGAACACTGAAGCTTTCTTT
D: .; V: TRBV24-1; J: TRBJ2-2; size: large; CDR3: CATSDPFNPGELFF; DNA: TGTGCCACCAGTGACCCGTTTAACCCCGGGGAGCTGTTTTTT
D: TRBD1; V: TRBV11-2; J: TRBJ2-1; size: large; CDR3: CASSSHAGGNEQFF; DNA: TGTGCCAGCAGTTCTCACGCAGGGGGCAATGAGCAGTTCTTC
D: TRBD2; V: TRBV12-3/TRBV12-4; J: TRBJ2-2; size: medium-sized; CDR3: CASSLALAGGVTGELFF; DNA: TGTGCCAGCAGTTTAGCGCTAGCGGGGGGAGTCACCGGGGAGCTGTTTTTT
D: TRBD1; V: TRBV24-1; J: TRBJ2-1; size: hyperexpanded; CDR3: CATSDSGTGEINEQFF; DNA: TGTGCCACCAGTGATTCCGGGACAGGAGAAATCAATGAGCAGTTCTTC
D: .; V: TRBV23-1; J: TRBJ2-3; size: large; CDR3: CASTRGRGDTQYF; DNA: TGCGCCAGCACCCGAGGTAGAGGGGATACGCAGTATTTT
D: .; V: TRBV24-1; J: TRBJ2-3; size: hyperexpanded; CDR3: CATSDIGLTQYF; DNA: TGTGCCACCAGTGACATAGGACTGACGCAGTATTTT
D: .; V: TRBV28; J: TRBJ2-3; size: .; CDR3: CASSFLQGTDTQYF; DNA: TGTGCCAGCAGTTTCCTTCAGGGCACAGATACGCAGTATTTT
D: .; V: TRBV9; J: TRBJ2-2; size: large; CDR3: CASSVRPNTGELFF; DNA: TGTGCCAGCAGCGTAAGGCCCAACACCGGGGAGCTGTTTTTT
D: .; V: TRBV20-1; J: TRBJ2-5; size: .; CDR3: CSARGSGQKTYQETRYF; DNA: TGCAGTGCTAGAGGTAGCGGACAAAAAACGTACCAGGAGACCCGGTACTTC
D: .; V: TRBV4-3; J: TRBJ2-7; size: medium-sized; CDR3: CASSQFGGPYEQYF; DNA: TGCGCCAGCAGCCAATTCGGGGGACCCTACGAGCAGTACTTC
D: .; V: TRBV4-3; J: TRBJ2-1; size: large; CDR3: CASSQDTAGSYNEQFF; DNA: TGCGCCAGCAGCCAAGATACGGCGGGGTCCTACAATGAGCAGTTCTTC
D: .; V: TRBV28; J: TRBJ2-1; size: medium-sized; CDR3: CASSLGERIYNEQFF; DNA: TGTGCCAGCAGTTTGGGGGAGAGGATTTACAATGAGCAGTTCTTC
D: TRBD1; V: TRBV6-2/TRBV6-3; J: TRBJ1-5; size: medium-sized; CDR3: CASSMGQGLYQPQHF; DNA: TGTGCCAGCAGCATGGGACAGGGACTTTATCAGCCCCAGCATTTT
D: .; V: TRBV20-1; J: TRBJ2-7; size: large; CDR3: CSARGIDSSYEQYF; DNA: TGCAGTGCTAGAGGAATAGATAGCTCCTACGAGCAGTACTTC
D: TRBD1; V: TRBV28; J: TRBJ1-2; size: hyperexpanded; CDR3: CASSSSRAGGGYTF; DNA: TGTGCCAGCAGCTCCTCCCGGGCAGGGGGTGGCTACACCTTC
D: .; V: TRBV28; J: TRBJ2-5; size: medium-sized; CDR3: CASSLGLSGTQYF; DNA: TGTGCCAGCAGTTTGGGACTCTCGGGGACCCAGTACTTC
D: TRBD2; V: TRBV9; J: TRBJ2-1; size: medium-sized; CDR3: CASRRRGENEQFF; DNA: TGTGCCAGCAGACGTCGGGGGGAGAATGAGCAGTTCTTC
D: TRBD2; V: TRBV20-1; J: TRBJ2-1; size: medium-sized; CDR3: CSTLAGPYNEQFF; DNA: TGCAGTACCCTAGCGGGGCCCTACAATGAGCAGTTCTTC
D: .; V: TRBV19; J: TRBJ1-5; size: large; CDR3: CASSTLNNQPQHF; DNA: TGTGCCAGTAGTACCCTGAATAATCAGCCCCAGCATTTT
D: .; V: TRBV27; J: TRBJ1-2; size: hyperexpanded; CDR3: CASSFLGANYGYTF; DNA: TGTGCCAGCAGTTTTCTGGGGGCAAACTATGGCTACACCTTC
D: .; V: TRBV20-1; J: TRBJ2-5; size: large; CDR3: CSARGSGQKTYQETQYF; DNA: TGCAGCGCTAGAGGTAGCGGACAAAAAACGTACCAAGAGACCCAGTACTTC
D: .; V: TRBV5-1; J: TRBJ2-3; size: hyperexpanded; CDR3: CASSLRDTQYF; DNA: TGCGCCAGCAGCTTAAGAGATACGCAGTATTTT
D: .; V: TRBV4-2; J: TRBJ1-5; size: large; CDR3: CASSPSGGGNQPQHF; DNA: TGTGCCAGCAGCCCCTCGGGCGGGGGGAATCAGCCCCAGCATTTT
D: .; V: TRBV4-3; J: TRBJ2-7; size: .; CDR3: CTSSQGVGGPPYEQYF; DNA: TGCACCAGCAGCCAAGGCGTAGGGGGGCCCCCCTACGAGCAGTACTTC
D: .; V: TRBV7-2; J: TRBJ2-5; size: large; CDR3: CASSPSETQYF; DNA: TGTGCCAGCAGCCCCAGTGAGACCCAGTACTTC